These 27 T cell receptor beta chains were sequenced from one sample in a study of blood T cell repertoires in COVID-19. The protocol was immunoSEQ multiplex PCR, while the TCRdb copy is restricted to in-frame clones and leaves out a portion. The data show about 130,000 clones, 70% to 90% seen once. Sample: peripheral blood. The source of these receptors is an elderly woman with acute or convalescent COVID-19.

This clone was recorded once. The chain carries TRBV7-2 and TRBJ2-1, with D possibly TRBD2 on 6 matching bases. V was cut by 5 bases and J by 3 bases, with 8 bases left in between. The CDR3 covers 13 residues. Germline V gene sequence: CDR1 SGHTA, CDR2 FQGNSA. CDR3 loop: CASSASVYNEQFF. As DNA, the CDR3 is TGTGCCAGCAGCGCTAGCGTCTACAATGAGCAGTTCTTC.

The chain carries TRBV19 and TRBJ1-5; tentatively, D is TRBD1 (6 bases). This CDR3 comprises 16 residues. The ends were cut back, 0 bases at V and 0 bases at J, with 9 bases in the middle. Per germline, CDR1 LNHDA and CDR2 SQIVND (reference sequence). CDR3 sequence reads: CASSIDTGYSNQPQHF. CDR3 bases: TGTGCCAGTAGTATAGATACAGGGTATAGCAATCAGCCCCAGCATTTT.

The V gene is TRBV29-1, the J gene TRBJ1-2; D might be TRBD1 (6 bases). Germline lookup yields CDR1 SQVTM and CDR2 ANQGSEA. V lost 3 bases and J 8 bases, leaving 25 bases between the germline ends. CDR3 length: 16 residues. DNA for the CDR3: TGCAGCGTTGACGTCTCAACCCCTCAACAGGGCGGCGGCTACACCTTC. Amino acid sequence: CSVDVSTPQQGGGYTF.

The V gene is TRBV15, the J gene TRBJ1-3; tentatively, D is TRBD1 (5 bases). Germline CDR1 LNHNV, CDR2 YYDKDF (reference sequence). V was pared by 0 bases and J by 9 bases, with 15 bases between. This CDR3 has 15 residues. Here the CDR3 DNA reads TGTGCCACCAGCAGAGATCGGGGGGGAGCCAGCACCATATATTTT. It encodes CATSRDRGGASTIYF.

The chain uses TRBV27 and TRBJ1-2, with 7 positions matching TRBD1. Germline V CDR1 and CDR2: MNHEY, SMNVEV (reference sequence). The CDR3 has 14 residues. J gave up 4 bases and V 2 bases, and 4 bases lay outside the gene matches. The CDR3 sequence: CASSLRAGGYGYTF. Written as DNA, the CDR3 is TGTGCCAGCAGTTTAAGGGCAGGGGGCTATGGCTACACCTTC.

CDR3 in DNA: TGTGCCAGCAGCTCGACACGACAGGCTCGCACCTACGAGCAGTACTTC. This codes for CASSSTRQARTYEQYF. This chain joins TRBV5-8 and TRBJ2-7, with D perhaps TRBD1 (6 bases). Between the trimmed V and J ends, which lost 3 bases and 2 bases, there was a span of 18 bases. The length of the CDR3 is 16 residues. Germline V gene lookup returns CDR1 SGHTS and CDR2 YDEGEE. Drawing the rest from reference TRBV5-8 and TRBJ2-7, the complete variable domain is EAGVTQSPTHLIKTRGQQATLRCSPISGHTSVYWYQQALGLGLQFLLWYDEGEERNRGNFPPRFSGRQFPNYSSELNVNALELEDSALYLCASSSTRQARTYEQYFGPGTRLTVT.

The rearrangement links TRBV7-9 to TRBJ1-1, with D perhaps TRBD1 (5 bases). The CDR3 totals 14 residues. Per the germline V gene, CDR1 is SEHNR and CDR2 is FQNEAQ (reference sequence). V was pared by 0 bases and J by 3 bases, with 8 bases between. The CDR3 here is CASSLAGVHTEAFF. CDR3 DNA sequence: TGTGCCAGCAGCTTAGCAGGGGTCCACACTGAAGCTTTCTTT.

This chain connects TRBV3-1 (or the pseudogene TRBV3-2) to TRBJ1-2, with D possibly being TRBD1 (5 bases). This CDR3 comprises 14 residues. The V gene lost 0 bases and the J gene lost 4 bases, with 9 bases spanning the gap. Germline V gene lookup returns CDR1 LGHDT and CDR2 YNNKEL (reference sequence). CDR3 in DNA: TGTGCCAGCAGCCAAGACCGGGACTTCTATGGCTACACCTTC. Its translation: CASSQDRDFYGYTF.

This clone was counted once. This sequence joins TRBV4-3 and TRBJ1-3; D gene unclear. Per germline, CDR1 LGHNA and CDR2 YSLEER. The germline V and J ends were trimmed by 4 bases and 3 bases, with 7 bases remaining between them. CDR3 size: 13 residues. CDR3 residues: CASSPTRGNTIYF. In nucleotides, the CDR3 is TGCGCCAGCAGCCCCACGCGTGGAAACACCATATATTTT.

This clone has just one count. The chain employs TRBV6-2 or TRBV6-3 and TRBJ2-7, with 7 nucleotides matching TRBD1. In germline, CDR1 is MNHEY, CDR2 SVGEGT. The CDR3 spans 14 residues. With 5 bases clipped from V and 6 bases from J, the junction kept 10 bases outside the gene matches. CDR3 sequence (DNA): TGTGCCAGCAGTACCAACAGACAGGGAAGCGAGCAGTACTTC. It specifies CASSTNRQGSEQYF.

The V gene is TRBV6-2 or TRBV6-3, the J gene TRBJ1-2, with D perhaps TRBD1 (5 bases). Germline V CDR1 and CDR2: MNHEY, SVGEGT. The CDR3 has 14 amino acids. Trimming stripped 2 bases from V and 7 bases from J, with 14 bases between. The CDR3 loop is CASSYPTDGAGYTF. The CDR3 nucleotides are TGTGCCAGCAGTTACCCGACAGATGGAGCTGGCTACACCTTC.

The chain is built from TRBV9 and TRBJ1-1, with 8 positions matching TRBD1. With V trimmed by 2 bases and J by 6 bases, 9 bases remained unmatched. This CDR3 is 15 amino acids long. Germline assignment: CDR1 SGDLS and CDR2 YYNGEE. The CDR3 loop reads CASSVGQGAFPEAFF. The DNA of the CDR3 is TGTGCCAGCAGCGTGGGGCAGGGGGCATTCCCTGAAGCTTTCTTT.

The gene calls are TRBV15 and TRBJ1-4; 7 bases are shared with TRBD1. Germline trimming cut 5 bases from V and 5 bases from J; bases unmatched to any gene: 5. Germline lookup yields CDR1 LNHNV and CDR2 YYDKDF (reference sequence). This CDR3 spans 14 amino acids. This chain's CDR3 is CATSRQGRNEKLFF. As DNA, the CDR3 is TGTGCCACCAGCCGACAGGGCAGGAATGAAAAACTGTTTTTT.

This clone is a singleton in its sample. The chain is built from TRBV23-1 and TRBJ2-1; 13 positions match TRBD2. TRBV23-1 is treated as an ORF (open reading frame) with a function not yet certain. J was trimmed by 5 bases and V by 4 bases; bases with no gene match: 5. The CDR3 consists of 16 residues. CDR3 sequence: CASSPGTSGTNNEQFF. The CDR3 coding sequence is TGCGCCAGCAGTCCGGGGACTAGCGGGACAAACAATGAGCAGTTCTTC.

This chain joins TRBV5-1 and TRBJ2-7; 9 positions agree with TRBD1. The ends lost 4 bases at V and 7 bases at J; junction bases unmatched: 9. The CDR3 runs 14 residues. Germline V gene lookup returns CDR1 SGHRS and CDR2 YFSETQ. Here the CDR3 reads CASSPRDRAREQYF. The CDR3 coding sequence is TGCGCCAGCAGCCCCCGGGACAGGGCGCGGGAGCAGTACTTC.

This chain uses TRBV2 with TRBJ1-1, with a possible D match to TRBD1 (5 bases). This CDR3 spans 14 amino acids. V gave up 2 bases and J gave up 1 base, with 8 bases separating them. Germline CDR1 is SNHLY and CDR2 is FYNNEI. The CDR3: CASSEWQGNTEAFF. The DNA of the CDR3 is TGTGCCAGCAGTGAATGGCAGGGGAACACTGAAGCTTTCTTT.

The rearrangement links TRBV7-8 to TRBJ2-1; TRBD2 aligns across 9 bases. V gave up 5 bases and J gave up 8 bases; unmatched junction bases: 10. This CDR3 has 15 residues. Germline CDR1 and CDR2: SGHVS and FQNEAQ. The CDR3 protein is CASSPQSGRLDEQFF. In DNA, the CDR3 is TGTGCCAGCAGCCCCCAGAGCGGGAGGTTGGATGAGCAGTTCTTC.

Only a few counts were recorded for this clone. The CDR3 protein is CASSTRGLNEKLFF. The CDR3, as DNA: TGTGCCAGCAGTACCAGGGGGCTTAATGAAAAACTGTTTTTT. This chain connects TRBV28 to TRBJ1-4; TRBD1 aligns across 8 bases. This CDR3 comprises 14 residues. Trimming at V came to 5 bases and at J to 4 bases, leaving 3 bases not matched to a gene. The germline V gene encodes CDR1 MDHEN and CDR2 SYDVKM.

The chain couples TRBV9 to TRBJ2-1; TRBD2 might be the D (5 bases). CDR1 is SGDLS and CDR2 is YYNGEE in the germline V gene. The V gene lost 3 bases and the J gene lost 6 bases, with 19 bases spanning the gap. This CDR3 has 16 amino acids. In nucleotides, the CDR3 is TGTGCCAGCAGCGGAGGTGCACTAGTTTTCGGCAATGAGCAGTTCTTC. It encodes CASSGGALVFGNEQFF.

This clone was detected a few times. This sequence joins TRBV19 and TRBJ1-1; possible D gene TRBD1, 6 bases. The germline V and J ends were trimmed by 7 bases and 1 base, with 13 bases remaining between them. In germline, CDR1 is LNHDA, CDR2 SQIVND (reference sequence). This CDR3 is 14 amino acids long. CDR3 sequence reads: CASIPSRGNTEAFF. The CDR3 DNA reads TGTGCCAGTATCCCTTCCAGGGGGAACACTGAAGCTTTCTTT. Supplemented by reference TRBV19 and TRBJ1-1, the full variable domain reads DGGITQSPKYLFRKEGQNVTLSCEQNLNHDAMYWYRQDPGQGLRLIYYSQIVNDFQKGDIAEGYSVSREKKESFPLTVTSAQKNPTAFYLCASIPSRGNTEAFFGQGTRLTVV.

V and J are TRBV7-9 and TRBJ2-1, with D tentatively TRBD2 (5 bases). The CDR3 has 12 amino acids. The V end lost 5 bases, the J end lost 7 bases, and 9 bases lay between the germline ends. CDR1 SEHNR and CDR2 FQNEAQ come from the germline V gene (reference sequence). The CDR3 sequence is CASSPLGNEQFF. The CDR3 DNA sequence: TGTGCCAGCAGCCCACTAGGGAATGAGCAGTTCTTC.

The chain joins TRBV5-4 to TRBJ1-6; D is uncertain. V lost 2 bases, J lost 5 bases, and 11 bases lay in between. Germline CDR1 SGHNT, CDR2 YYREEE (reference sequence). The CDR3 has 15 amino acids. The CDR3 spells CASSFSRLDNSPLHF. The CDR3 DNA reads as TGTGCCAGCAGCTTCTCGCGCTTGGATAATTCACCCCTCCACTTT.

The chain couples TRBV6-5 to TRBJ1-5; TRBD1 is a possible D gene (5 bases). Trimming cost V 11 bases and J 3 bases, with 17 bases left between them. This CDR3 spans 14 amino acids. Germline lookup yields CDR1 MNHEY and CDR2 SVGAGI. CDR3 nucleotide sequence: TGTGCCGGTGGGGGGGAGGTGGTCAATCAGCCCCAGCATTTT. Its translation is CAGGGEVVNQPQHF.

The V gene is TRBV7-3, the J gene TRBJ1-1, with D maybe TRBD1 (5 bases). Trimming cost V 6 bases and J 0 bases, with 11 bases left between them. The CDR3 spans 14 residues. Per germline, CDR1 SGHTA and CDR2 FQGTGA. CDR3 sequence reads: CASRRGGVNTEAFF. DNA for the CDR3: TGTGCCAGCAGGAGGGGAGGAGTGAACACTGAAGCTTTCTTT.

The chain combines TRBV25-1 with TRBJ1-6, with TRBD1 matching 9 bases. CDR1 is MGHDK, CDR2 SYGVNS, per germline. CDR3 length: 15 amino acids. V shed 5 bases, J shed 7 bases, and the junction held 6 bases outside the gene matches. The CDR3 nucleotides read TGTGCCAGCAGTCCCAACAGGGGGCGGAATTCACCCCTCCACTTT. Translation gives CASSPNRGRNSPLHF. Full variable domain (remainder filled in from reference TRBV25-1 and TRBJ1-6): EADIYQTPRYLVIGTGKKITLECSQTMGHDKMYWYQQDPGMELHLIHYSYGVNSTEKGDLSSESTVSRIRTEHFPLTLESARPSHTSQYLCASSPNRGRNSPLHFGNGTRLTVT.

This clone was observed once. This sequence joins TRBV2 and TRBJ2-7; 12 bases are shared with TRBD1. Losses at the gene ends were 3 bases for V and 4 bases for J; bases not matched to a gene: 4. Germline assignment: CDR1 SNHLY and CDR2 FYNNEI. The CDR3 contains 15 residues. The CDR3 here is CASSEAGQGAYEQYF. The CDR3 DNA follows: TGTGCCAGCAGTGAGGCGGGACAGGGGGCTTACGAGCAGTACTTC.

This sequence joins TRBV15 and TRBJ2-5; 9 bases align to TRBD2. The CDR3 runs 15 residues. Germline CDR1 reads LNHNV; CDR2 reads YYDKDF (reference sequence). J gave up 5 bases and V 1 base, and 5 bases lay outside the gene matches. The CDR3 region is CATSRVGGGAETQYF. The CDR3, as DNA: TGTGCCACCAGCAGAGTAGGCGGGGGGGCTGAGACCCAGTACTTC.